Listed below are T cell receptor beta chains from one sample, sequenced in a study of cytomegalovirus exposure and HLA in healthy donors. Produced via immunoSEQ multiplex PCR; TCRdb's table is partial and in-frame only. The table has about 85,000 clones, 80% seen once. Sequencing input: PBMCs. The receptor source for this set is a man aged 45-60 years in good health and CMV-seropositive. Each CDR3 is given with its conserved first and last residue. Fields, in order: CDR3 DNA, CDR3 protein, D gene, J gene, V gene, clone size. D genes are given only for firm matches. Clone size is stated in some rows and not others, as once, few, many or a class when expanded.

DNA: TGTGCCAGCAGTTCCCTTAGTCGGGGGGGGGCTTATGGCTACACCTTC
CDR3: CASSSLSRGGAYGYTF
D: NA
J: TRBJ1-2
V: TRBV27
size: NA

DNA: TGTGCCAGCAGCCATCCGGGAGGCCCTTCCTCACCCCTCCACTTT
CDR3: CASSHPGGPSSPLHF
D: NA
J: TRBJ1-6
V: TRBV7-2
size: NA

DNA: TGTGCCAGCAGCTTAAGACAGGGGATGGATGAGCAGTTCTTC
CDR3: CASSLRQGMDEQFF
D: TRBD1
J: TRBJ2-1
V: TRBV7-2
size: NA

DNA: TGTGCCAGCAGCTTAGGGTGGGGGCGGGCCGACTCCTACGAGCAGTACTTC
CDR3: CASSLGWGRADSYEQYF
D: NA
J: TRBJ2-7
V: TRBV7-9
size: NA

DNA: TGTGCCAGCAGCGCCCGACAGGGCCCTCGGACTGAAGCTTTCTTT
CDR3: CASSARQGPRTEAFF
D: TRBD1
J: TRBJ1-1
V: TRBV11-3
size: NA

DNA: TGTGCCAGCATGGGACTAACCTACAATGAGCAGTTCTTC
CDR3: CASMGLTYNEQFF
D: TRBD2
J: TRBJ2-1
V: TRBV5-6
size: NA

DNA: TGTTCCAGCAGCTTTGCGGAGGATCAGCCCCAGCATTTT
CDR3: CSSSFAEDQPQHF
D: NA
J: TRBJ1-5
V: TRBV7-9
size: NA

DNA: TGTGCCAGCAGCCAAGGCGCTAGCGGCGAACCCGAGCAGTACTTC
CDR3: CASSQGASGEPEQYF
D: TRBD2
J: TRBJ2-7
V: TRBV4-2
size: NA

DNA: TGTGCCAGTAGTCTACTATTCCCCGGGACTAACGAGCAGTACTTC
CDR3: CASSLLFPGTNEQYF
D: TRBD2
J: TRBJ2-7
V: TRBV19
size: few

DNA: TGTTCCAGCAGCTTGGGACAGTTCTATGGCTACACCTTC
CDR3: CSSSLGQFYGYTF
D: TRBD1
J: TRBJ1-2
V: TRBV7-9
size: NA

DNA: TGCGCCAGCAGCCAACTAGCGGGATGGGGGGAAGATACGCAGTATTTT
CDR3: CASSQLAGWGEDTQYF
D: TRBD2
J: TRBJ2-3
V: TRBV4-1
size: once

DNA: TGTGCCAGCAGGGAGGCCGGGACAGGGAGCTACGAGCAGTACTTC
CDR3: CASREAGTGSYEQYF
D: TRBD1
J: TRBJ2-7
V: TRBV6-5
size: NA

DNA: TGTGCCAGCAGCTTGGGACAGGGGGAAAACTACGAGCAGTACTTC
CDR3: CASSLGQGENYEQYF
D: TRBD1
J: TRBJ2-7
V: TRBV7-7
size: few

DNA: TGTGCCAGCTCACCCTGGACAGGGACATATGAAAAACTGTTTTTT
CDR3: CASSPWTGTYEKLFF
D: TRBD1
J: TRBJ1-4
V: TRBV18
size: NA

DNA: TGTGCCAGCAGTCCAGGGACTCTGGGGGAGCAGTACTTC
CDR3: CASSPGTLGEQYF
D: NA
J: TRBJ2-7
V: TRBV6-5
size: few

DNA: TGTGCCAGCAGCTTTATCGAAGCCGAGCAGTTCTTC
CDR3: CASSFIEAEQFF
D: NA
J: TRBJ2-1
V: TRBV7-9
size: NA

DNA: TGTGCCAGCAGCGTCGCCAACCATATGCGGGACAATGAGCAGTTCTTC
CDR3: CASSVANHMRDNEQFF
D: NA
J: TRBJ2-1
V: TRBV9
size: NA

DNA: TGTGCCAGTAGTCCCCAGGATAACAGGGGCTATGGCTACACCTTC
CDR3: CASSPQDNRGYGYTF
D: TRBD1
J: TRBJ1-2
V: TRBV19
size: few

DNA: TGCGCCAGCAGCCAAGATCGTGGGGAGGATTCACCCCTCCACTTT
CDR3: CASSQDRGEDSPLHF
D: NA
J: TRBJ1-6
V: TRBV4-1
size: NA

DNA: TGTGCCAGCACCGGGACAATCACAGATACGCAGTATTTT
CDR3: CASTGTITDTQYF
D: NA
J: TRBJ2-3
V: TRBV6-1
size: NA

DNA: TGTGCCTGGAGTGTCCCCCGGACAGGAACGAACACTGAAGCTTTCTTT
CDR3: CAWSVPRTGTNTEAFF
D: TRBD1
J: TRBJ1-1
V: TRBV30
size: few

DNA: TGTGCCAGCTCGGGACTAGCGGGAGATATCGATACGCAGTATTTT
CDR3: CASSGLAGDIDTQYF
D: TRBD2
J: TRBJ2-3
V: TRBV18
size: NA